Included here is one TCR beta chain sequence, with context. The antigen remains undetermined. This record belongs to a study of cytomegalovirus exposure and HLA in healthy donors. The study's findings and limits: Productive rates of about 87% or about 30% were seen for most TCR beta V segments in an earlier analysis.

After removal of 5 bases from V and 2 bases from J, the junction contained 4 bases not matched to a gene. Germline V gives CDR1 MNHEY, CDR2 SMNVEV (reference sequence). The CDR3 contains 15 residues. The PCR contained 60 Vbeta and 13 Jbeta primers. Only in-frame clones appear in the TCRdb table, and some are missing; sequencing was by immunoSEQ multiplex PCR. Of more than 95,000 clones listed, roughly four fifths are singletons. The receptor was derived from a woman aged 45-59 years in good health and CMV-seropositive. This chain joins TRBV27 and TRBJ2-1, with 9 bases lining up with TRBD2. Sample: PBMCs. The CDR3 bases are TGTGCCAGCAGTAATAGCGGGGGCCCCTACAATGAGCAGTTCTTC. Its protein product is CASSNSGGPYNEQFF.